Presented here are 12 T cell receptor beta chains from one specimen sequenced in a study of cytomegalovirus exposure and HLA in healthy donors. The PCR ran on 60 Vbeta and 13 Jbeta primers. Libraries were prepared by immunoSEQ multiplex PCR; TCRdb keeps only in-frame clonotypes and omits some of them. This repertoire shows around 62,000 clones, around four fifths found once; its top ten account for around 5.1%. Sequencing was carried out using PBMCs. The receptors here all came from a male donor in good health and CMV-seropositive.

V and J are TRBV29-1 and TRBJ1-1, with 8 nucleotides matching TRBD1. CDR1 is SQVTM and CDR2 is ANQGSEA in the germline V gene. V shed 4 bases, J shed 1 base, and the junction held 2 bases outside the gene matches. The CDR3 length is 13 residues. The CDR3 bases are TGCAGCGTTGGGGACAGGACGAACACTGAAGCTTTCTTT. Translated: CSVGDRTNTEAFF.

V gene TRBV29-1 combines with J gene TRBJ2-7; D ambiguous. Germline CDR1 reads SQVTM; CDR2 reads ANQGSEA. V lost 5 bases, J lost 3 bases, and 11 bases lay in between. CDR3 length: 12 residues. CDR3 in amino acids: CSVKGSLYEQYF. CDR3 coding DNA: TGCAGCGTTAAAGGCAGTCTCTACGAGCAGTACTTC.

J is TRBJ1-1 and V is TRBV18, with TRBD1 as a possible D gene (6 bases). The CDR3 length is 15 residues. Looked up from germline, CDR1 is KGHSH and CDR2 is LQKENI. Trimming took 3 bases from V and 0 from J, leaving 11 bases between them. This CDR3 reads CASSPRTALNTEAFF. The CDR3 nucleotides read TGTGCCAGCTCACCGCGGACAGCCCTGAACACTGAAGCTTTCTTT.

V is TRBV11-2 and J is TRBJ1-2; 9 bases line up with TRBD1. Trimming removed 2 bases from V and 3 bases from J; junction bases left unmatched: 4. The CDR3 is 15 residues long. The germline V gene encodes CDR1 SGHAT and CDR2 FQNNGV. Here the CDR3 reads CASSLHRGRDYGYTF. For the CDR3, the DNA is TGTGCCAGCAGCTTACACAGGGGGCGCGACTATGGCTACACCTTC. Variable domain in full (rest from reference TRBV11-2 and TRBJ1-2): EAGVAQSPRYKIIEKRQSVAFWCNPISGHATLYWYQQILGQGPKLLIQFQNNGVVDDSQLPKDRFSAERLKGVDSTLKIQPAKLEDSAVYLCASSLHRGRDYGYTFGSGTRLTVV.

The rearrangement links TRBV14 to TRBJ2-7; TRBD2 matches at 7 bases. CDR1 SGHDN and CDR2 FVKESK come from the germline V gene. The CDR3 consists of 15 residues. The trim removed 9 bases at V and 6 bases at J, leaving 17 bases unmatched. The CDR3 nucleotides are TGTGCCAGTCAACCCTGGGGGGGAAGCGCACGCGAGCAGTACTTC. It specifies CASQPWGGSAREQYF. Together with reference TRBV14 and TRBJ2-7, the CDR3 gives the full variable domain: EAGVTQFPSHSVIEKGQTVTLRCDPISGHDNLYWYRRVMGKEIKFLLHFVKESKQDESGMPNNRFLAERTGGTYSTLKVQPAELEDSGVYFCASQPWGGSAREQYFGPGTRLTVT.

This chain joins TRBV27 and TRBJ2-7; D perhaps matches TRBD2 (5 bases). The CDR3 has 18 residues. The ends were cut back, 5 bases at V and 0 bases at J, with 23 bases in the middle. The germline gives CDR1 MNHEY, CDR2 SMNVEV (reference sequence). CDR3 loop: CASSPTPFGVSSSYEQYF. CDR3 DNA: TGTGCCAGCAGTCCCACCCCGTTCGGGGTCTCCAGCTCCTACGAGCAGTACTTC.

This sequence joins TRBV27 and TRBJ2-1; TRBD2 might be the D (7 bases). Germline CDR1 MNHEY, CDR2 SMNVEV (reference sequence). Trimming took 3 bases from V and 7 from J, leaving 13 bases between them. The CDR3 extends over 14 amino acids. This chain's CDR3 is CASSLGGRGNEQFF. The CDR3, as DNA: TGTGCCAGCAGTTTGGGGGGGCGAGGGAATGAGCAGTTCTTC.

The chain recombines TRBV9 with TRBJ2-7, with a weak D call TRBD1 (6 bases). Germline V gives CDR1 SGDLS, CDR2 YYNGEE. With 0 bases removed from V and 0 bases from J, the gap between germline ends came to 7 bases. CDR3 size: 14 residues. As DNA, the CDR3 is TGTGCCAGCAGCGTAGACAGGGACTCCTACGAGCAGTACTTC. It specifies CASSVDRDSYEQYF.

This clone was seen once. The chain employs TRBV2 and TRBJ1-6, with a tentative D call TRBD1 (6 bases). This CDR3 has 14 amino acids. The germline CDR1 and CDR2 sequences are SNHLY and FYNNEI. V lost 4 bases to trimming and J lost 9 bases, with 13 bases between them. This CDR3 reads CASSGTVGISPLHF. For the CDR3, the DNA is TGTGCCAGCAGTGGGACAGTAGGAATTTCACCCCTCCACTTT.

The chain uses TRBV7-4 and TRBJ2-7, with D perhaps TRBD2 (6 bases). From germline, CDR1 is SGHVT and CDR2 SQSDAQ. The CDR3 runs 14 residues. V was trimmed by 6 bases and J by 1 base, leaving 13 bases between them. CDR3: CASRRDLLSYEQYF. CDR3 DNA: TGTGCCAGCAGGCGGGACCTCTTGTCCTACGAGCAGTACTTC.

This chain joins TRBV18 and TRBJ1-1; no clear D. The V end was cut by 2 bases, the J end by 4 bases, with 11 bases between. Germline V lookup: CDR1 KGHSH, CDR2 LQKENI. The CDR3 spans 14 residues. CDR3 bases: TGTGCCAGCTCACCATTGGAGAGGGTCACTGAAGCTTTCTTT. Protein product: CASSPLERVTEAFF.

The chain links TRBV11-2 to TRBJ1-6; 8 positions match TRBD1. The J segment lost 10 bases and the V segment lost 2 bases, leaving 7 bases of the junction unmatched. Germline V gene data show CDR1 as SGHAT and CDR2 as FQNNGV. The CDR3 consists of 15 residues. The CDR3 sequence: CASSLRGQGPSPLHF. The CDR3, as DNA: TGTGCCAGCAGCTTACGCGGACAGGGACCCTCACCCCTCCACTTT.